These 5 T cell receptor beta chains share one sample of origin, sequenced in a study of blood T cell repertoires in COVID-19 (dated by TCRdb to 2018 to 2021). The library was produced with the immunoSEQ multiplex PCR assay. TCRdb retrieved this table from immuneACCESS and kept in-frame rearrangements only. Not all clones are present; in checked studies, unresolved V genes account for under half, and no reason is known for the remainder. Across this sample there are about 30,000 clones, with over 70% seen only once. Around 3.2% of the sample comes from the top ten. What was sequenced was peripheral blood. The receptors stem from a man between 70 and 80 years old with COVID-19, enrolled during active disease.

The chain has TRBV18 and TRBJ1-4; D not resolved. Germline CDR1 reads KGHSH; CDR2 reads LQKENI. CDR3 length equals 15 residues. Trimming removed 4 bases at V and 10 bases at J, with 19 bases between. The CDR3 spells CASSLAGKRDAKLFF. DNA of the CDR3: TGTGCCAGCTCACTAGCCGGGAAGAGGGATGCAAAACTGTTTTTT.

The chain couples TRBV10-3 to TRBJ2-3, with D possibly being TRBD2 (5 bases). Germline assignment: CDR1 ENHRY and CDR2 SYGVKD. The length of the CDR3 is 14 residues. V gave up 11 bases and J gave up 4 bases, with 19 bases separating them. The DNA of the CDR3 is TGTGCCTCCAGCCCGGGGTTAGCCCCAGATACGCAGTATTTT. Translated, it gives CASSPGLAPDTQYF.

The CDR3, as DNA: TGTGCCAGCAGTGATTCCGGACCGGGAGGGCAGGAGACCCAGTACTTC. Protein: CASSDSGPGGQETQYF. The chain has TRBV2 and TRBJ2-5, with 8 bases that match TRBD2. Unmatched junction bases numbered 11, after V lost 3 bases and J lost 5 bases. The germline V gene encodes CDR1 SNHLY and CDR2 FYNNEI. The CDR3 has 16 residues.

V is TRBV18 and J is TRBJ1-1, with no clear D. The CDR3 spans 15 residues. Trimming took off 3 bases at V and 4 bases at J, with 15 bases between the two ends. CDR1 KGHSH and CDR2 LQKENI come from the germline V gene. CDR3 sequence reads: CASSPKGGGSTEAFF. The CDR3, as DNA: TGTGCCAGCTCACCTAAGGGAGGTGGGAGCACTGAAGCTTTCTTT.

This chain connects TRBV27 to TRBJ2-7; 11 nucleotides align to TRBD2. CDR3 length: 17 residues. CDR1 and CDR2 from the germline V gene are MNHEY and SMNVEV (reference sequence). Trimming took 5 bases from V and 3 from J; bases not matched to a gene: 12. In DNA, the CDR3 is TGTGCCAGCAGTAGGGGGACTAGCGGAGGAGCGTACTACGAGCAGTACTTC. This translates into CASSRGTSGGAYYEQYF.